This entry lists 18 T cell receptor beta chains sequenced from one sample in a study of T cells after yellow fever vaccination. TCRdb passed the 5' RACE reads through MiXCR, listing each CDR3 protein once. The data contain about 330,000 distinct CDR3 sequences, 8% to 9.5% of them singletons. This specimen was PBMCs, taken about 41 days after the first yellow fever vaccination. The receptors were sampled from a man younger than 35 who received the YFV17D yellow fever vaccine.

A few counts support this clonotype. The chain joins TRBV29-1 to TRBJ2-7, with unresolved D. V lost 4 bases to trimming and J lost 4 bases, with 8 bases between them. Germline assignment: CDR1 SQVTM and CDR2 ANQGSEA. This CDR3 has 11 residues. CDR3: CSVASGYEQYF. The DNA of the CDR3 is TGCAGCGTTGCGTCAGGTTACGAGCAGTACTTC.

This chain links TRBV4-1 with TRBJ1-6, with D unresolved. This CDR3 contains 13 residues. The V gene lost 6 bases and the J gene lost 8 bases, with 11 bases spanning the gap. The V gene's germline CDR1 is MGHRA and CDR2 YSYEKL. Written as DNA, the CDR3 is TGCGCCAGCAGGCCGACGTTGTATTCACCCCTCCACTTT. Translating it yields CASRPTLYSPLHF.

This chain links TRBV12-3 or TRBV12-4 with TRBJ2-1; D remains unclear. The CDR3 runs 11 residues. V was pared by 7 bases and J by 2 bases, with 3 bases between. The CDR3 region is CASTPYNEQFF. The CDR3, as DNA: TGTGCCAGCACTCCCTACAATGAGCAGTTCTTC.

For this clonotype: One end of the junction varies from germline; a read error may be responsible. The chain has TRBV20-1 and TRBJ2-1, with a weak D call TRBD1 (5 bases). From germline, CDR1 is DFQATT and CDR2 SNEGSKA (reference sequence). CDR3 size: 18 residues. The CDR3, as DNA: TGCTGTGCTAGAGATAAACGGTTGGGCAGGGCGGTATACAATGAGCAGTTCTTC. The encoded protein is CCARDKRLGRAVYNEQFF.

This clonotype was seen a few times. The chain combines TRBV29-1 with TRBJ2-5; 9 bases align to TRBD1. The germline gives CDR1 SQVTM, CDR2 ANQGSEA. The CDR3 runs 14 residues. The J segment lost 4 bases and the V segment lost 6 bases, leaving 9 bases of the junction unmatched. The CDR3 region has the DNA TGCAGCGTCGGGCTGACAGGGGGTGGAGAGACCCAGTACTTC. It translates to CSVGLTGGGETQYF.

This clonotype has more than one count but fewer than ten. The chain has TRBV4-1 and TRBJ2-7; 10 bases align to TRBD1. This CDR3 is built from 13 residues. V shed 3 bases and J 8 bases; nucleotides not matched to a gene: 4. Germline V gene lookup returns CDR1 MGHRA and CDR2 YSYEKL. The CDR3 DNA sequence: TGCGCCAGCAGCCAGGCGACAGGGGGCAAGCAGTACTTC. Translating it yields CASSQATGGKQYF.

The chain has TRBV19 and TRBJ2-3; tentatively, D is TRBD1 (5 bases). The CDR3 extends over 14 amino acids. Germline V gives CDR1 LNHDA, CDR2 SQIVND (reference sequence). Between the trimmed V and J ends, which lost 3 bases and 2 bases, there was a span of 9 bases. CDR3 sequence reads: CASSMKGHTDTQYF. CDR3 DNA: TGTGCCAGTAGTATGAAAGGACACACAGATACGCAGTATTTT.

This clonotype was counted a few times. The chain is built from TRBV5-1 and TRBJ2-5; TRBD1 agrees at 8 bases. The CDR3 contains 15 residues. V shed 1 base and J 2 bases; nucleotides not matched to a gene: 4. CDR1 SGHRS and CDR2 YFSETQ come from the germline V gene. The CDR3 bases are TGCGCCAGCAGCTTGCTTCACAGGGGGCAAGAGACCCAGTACTTC. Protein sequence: CASSLLHRGQETQYF.

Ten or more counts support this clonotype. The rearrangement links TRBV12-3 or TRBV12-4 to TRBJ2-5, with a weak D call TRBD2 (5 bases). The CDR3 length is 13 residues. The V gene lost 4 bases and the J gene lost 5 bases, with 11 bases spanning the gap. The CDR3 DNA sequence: TGTGCCAGCAGTTCAAATAGCGTGGAGACCCAGTACTTC. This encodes CASSSNSVETQYF.

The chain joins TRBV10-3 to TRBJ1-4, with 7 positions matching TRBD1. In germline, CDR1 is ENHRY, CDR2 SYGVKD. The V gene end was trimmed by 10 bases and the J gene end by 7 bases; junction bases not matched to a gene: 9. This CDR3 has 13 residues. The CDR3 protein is CATLTGPIEKLFF. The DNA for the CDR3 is TGTGCCACCCTGACAGGGCCTATTGAAAAACTGTTTTTT.

CDR3 region: CASSSYDRVGTGELFF. The CDR3 bases are TGTGCCAGTAGTTCGTACGACAGGGTCGGCACCGGGGAGCTGTTTTTT. The chain links TRBV19 to TRBJ2-2; 7 bases are shared with TRBD1. This CDR3 comprises 16 residues. CDR1 and CDR2 (germline): LNHDA, SQIVND (reference sequence). V lost 5 bases and J lost 4; bases outside the gene matches: 10.

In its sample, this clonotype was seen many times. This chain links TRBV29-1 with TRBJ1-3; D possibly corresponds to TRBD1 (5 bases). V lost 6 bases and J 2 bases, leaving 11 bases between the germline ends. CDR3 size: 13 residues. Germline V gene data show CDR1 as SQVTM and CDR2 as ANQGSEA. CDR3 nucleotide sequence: TGCAGCGTCCGTTGGGGGGCTGGAAACACCATATATTTT. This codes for CSVRWGAGNTIYF.

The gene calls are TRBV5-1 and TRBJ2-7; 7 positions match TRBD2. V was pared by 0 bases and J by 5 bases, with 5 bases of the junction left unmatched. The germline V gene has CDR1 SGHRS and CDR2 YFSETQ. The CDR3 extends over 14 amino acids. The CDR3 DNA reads TGCGCCAGCAGCTTGGAAGGACTAGGGAACGAGCAGTACTTC. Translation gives CASSLEGLGNEQYF.

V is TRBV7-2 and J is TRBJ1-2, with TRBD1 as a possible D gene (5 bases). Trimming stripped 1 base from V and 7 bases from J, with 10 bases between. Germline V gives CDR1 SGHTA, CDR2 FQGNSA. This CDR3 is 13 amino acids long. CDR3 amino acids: CASSLGREIGYTF. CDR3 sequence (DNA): TGTGCCAGCAGCTTAGGCAGGGAGATTGGCTACACCTTC. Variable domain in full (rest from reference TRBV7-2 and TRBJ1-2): GAGVSQSPSNKVTEKGKDVELRCDPISGHTALYWYRQSLGQGLEFLIYFQGNSAPDKSGLPSDRFSAERTGGSVSTLTIQRTQQEDSAVYLCASSLGREIGYTFGSGTRLTVV.

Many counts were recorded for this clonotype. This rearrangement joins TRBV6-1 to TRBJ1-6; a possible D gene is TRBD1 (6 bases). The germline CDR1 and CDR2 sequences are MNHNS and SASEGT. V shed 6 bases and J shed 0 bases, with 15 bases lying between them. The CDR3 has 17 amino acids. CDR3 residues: CASRPDSEGSYNSPLHF. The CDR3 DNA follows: TGTGCCAGCAGACCGGACAGCGAAGGCTCCTATAATTCACCCCTCCACTTT.

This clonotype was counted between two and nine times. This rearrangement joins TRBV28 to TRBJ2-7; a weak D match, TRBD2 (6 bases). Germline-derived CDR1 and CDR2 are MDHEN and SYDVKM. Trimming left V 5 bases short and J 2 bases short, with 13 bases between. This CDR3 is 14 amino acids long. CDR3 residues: CASSNRGKPYEQYV. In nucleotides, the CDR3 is TGTGCCAGCAGTAATCGGGGGAAACCCTACGAGCAGTACGTC.

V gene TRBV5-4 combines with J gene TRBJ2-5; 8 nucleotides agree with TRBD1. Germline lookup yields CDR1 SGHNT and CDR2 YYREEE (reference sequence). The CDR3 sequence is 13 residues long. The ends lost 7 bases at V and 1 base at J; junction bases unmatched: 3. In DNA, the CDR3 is TGTGCCAGCCTAGGACAGGGCCAAGAGACCCAGTACTTC. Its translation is CASLGQGQETQYF.

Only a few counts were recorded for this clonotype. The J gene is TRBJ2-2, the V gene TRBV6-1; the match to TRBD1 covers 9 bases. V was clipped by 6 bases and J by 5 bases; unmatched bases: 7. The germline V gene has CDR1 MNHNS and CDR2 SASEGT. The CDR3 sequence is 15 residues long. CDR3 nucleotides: TGTGCCAGCAGGAAACAGGGGGCAGGGACCGGGGAGCTGTTTTTT. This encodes CASRKQGAGTGELFF.